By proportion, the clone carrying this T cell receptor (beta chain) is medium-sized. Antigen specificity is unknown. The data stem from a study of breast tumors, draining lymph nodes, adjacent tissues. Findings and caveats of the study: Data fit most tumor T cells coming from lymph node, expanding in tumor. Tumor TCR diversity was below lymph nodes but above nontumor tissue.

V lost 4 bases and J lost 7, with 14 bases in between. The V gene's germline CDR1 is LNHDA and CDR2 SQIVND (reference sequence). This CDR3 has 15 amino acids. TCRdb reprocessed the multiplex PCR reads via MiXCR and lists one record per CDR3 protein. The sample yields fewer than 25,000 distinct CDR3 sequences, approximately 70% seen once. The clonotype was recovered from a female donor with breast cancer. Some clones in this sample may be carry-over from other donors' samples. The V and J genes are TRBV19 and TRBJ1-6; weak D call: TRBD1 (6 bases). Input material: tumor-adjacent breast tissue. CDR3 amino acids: CASSRLFQGNSPLHF. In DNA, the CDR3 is TGTGCCAGTAGTAGGTTATTTCAGGGGAATTCACCCCTCCACTTT.